This TCR beta chain is drawn from a study of blood T cell repertoires in COVID-19. Across the whole study: T cells, B-cell-depleted T cells, or PBMCs supplied cDNA or gDNA.

This clone has a single count. This table comes from immunoSEQ multiplex PCR, and its TCRdb copy is limited to in-frame clones, with some not included. The sample yields approximately 300,000 clones, around 90% seen once. This CDR3 contains 16 residues. V was shortened by 3 bases and J by 2 bases, with 15 bases between the two germline ends. Germline V lookup: CDR1 MDHEN, CDR2 SYDVKM. The TCR was taken from a woman in her 30s with COVID-19, enrolled during active disease. Sequencing was done on a sample of peripheral blood. J is TRBJ2-3 and V is TRBV28; perhaps TRBD2 as D (6 bases). CDR3 residues: CASSLAWDFDTDTQYF. CDR3 in DNA: TGTGCCAGCAGTTTGGCCTGGGACTTTGACACAGATACGCAGTATTTT.